The present TCR beta chain was sequenced within a study of blood T cell repertoires in COVID-19. At the level of the study: The United States, Italy and Spain provided the acute and convalescent COVID-19 samples.

TCRdb's copy holds only in-frame clones and misses some; the assay was immunoSEQ multiplex PCR. The repertoire holds 380,000 or so clones, 81% seen once, with more than 1% in the top ten. The sequenced material came from peripheral blood. The sequence derives from a human donor with acute or convalescent COVID-19. The donor label of this sample is uncertain.

CDR3 nucleotides: TGTGCCAGTAGGGACAGGATGTATGGCTACACCTTC. It yields the protein CASRDRMYGYTF. The V and J genes are TRBV19 and TRBJ1-2, with TRBD1 identical over 7 bases. Germline values: CDR1 LNHDA, CDR2 SQIVND (reference sequence). The J segment lost 5 bases and the V segment lost 6 bases, leaving 3 bases of the junction unmatched. The CDR3 is 12 residues long. The variable domain in full, with the rest retrieved from reference TRBV19 and TRBJ1-2, is DGGITQSPKYLFRKEGQNVTLSCEQNLNHDAMYWYRQDPGQGLRLIYYSQIVNDFQKGDIAEGYSVSREKKESFPLTVTSAQKNPTAFYLCASRDRMYGYTFGSGTRLTVV.